Here is one T cell receptor beta chain with its context. Its matching antigen is unknown. This sample is drawn from a study of shared clonotypes between healthy human individuals. Germline trimming cut 2 bases from V and 5 bases from J; bases unmatched to any gene: 9. Germline lookup yields CDR1 WNHNN and CDR2 SYGVQD (reference sequence). The CDR3 runs 17 residues. General study findings and limits: In contrast to clonotypes shared by all four donors, non-shared clonotypes had lower generation probabilities.

Clones were sequenced by immunoSEQ multiplex PCR, and TCRdb holds only the in-frame ones, with some missing. The data show millions of clones, 90% to 95% seen once. The rearrangement uses TRBV10-1 and TRBJ2-7; TRBD2 matches at 13 bases. The specimen sequenced was naive CD4+ T cells sorted from blood. Sample subset: CD45RA+ positively selected. This clonotype originated in a man younger than 35 in good health. The CDR3 sequence is CASSEGLGTSGNNEQYF. CDR3 DNA sequence: TGCGCCAGCAGTGAGGGATTAGGGACTAGCGGGAACAACGAGCAGTACTTC.